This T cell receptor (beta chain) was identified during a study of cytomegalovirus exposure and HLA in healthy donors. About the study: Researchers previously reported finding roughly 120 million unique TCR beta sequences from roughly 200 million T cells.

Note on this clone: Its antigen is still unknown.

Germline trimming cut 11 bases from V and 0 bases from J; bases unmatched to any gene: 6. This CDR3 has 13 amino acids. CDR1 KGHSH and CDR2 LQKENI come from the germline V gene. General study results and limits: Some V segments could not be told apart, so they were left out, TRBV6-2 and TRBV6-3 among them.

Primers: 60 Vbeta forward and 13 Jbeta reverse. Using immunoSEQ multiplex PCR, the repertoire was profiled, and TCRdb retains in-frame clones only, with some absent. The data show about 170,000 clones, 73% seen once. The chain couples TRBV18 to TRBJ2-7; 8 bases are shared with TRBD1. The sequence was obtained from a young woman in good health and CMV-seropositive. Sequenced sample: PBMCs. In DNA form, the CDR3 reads TGTGCCGCTCGGGGGACAGGCTCCTACGAGCAGTACTTC. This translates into CAARGTGSYEQYF.